This T cell receptor (beta chain) is from a study of CD8 T cells in ankylosing spondylitis. Study-level findings and limits: Within matched ankylosing spondylitis synovial fluid, disease-linked clones were reportedly significantly enriched. Blood of patients with ankylosing spondylitis appeared to be characterized by a TCR beta motif of seven or eight highly homologous variants.

The CDR3 extends over 16 amino acids. V shed 5 bases and J shed 0 bases, with 15 bases lying between them. Germline CDR1 is SGHTA and CDR2 is FQGNSA. A note on this clonotype: Antigen specificity is unknown.

Researchers built TCR beta libraries using quantitative 5'-RACE with molecular barcodes. TCRdb processed the 5' RACE reads anew with MiXCR; each CDR3 protein has one entry. The sample carries just under 550,000 distinct CDR3 sequences, about 13% recorded once. The sequence was collected from a male donor with ankylosing spondylitis. This chain links TRBV7-2 with TRBJ2-3; D remains unclear. Material for sequencing was blood, either unsorted or a sorted T cell fraction (not recorded which). This CDR3 reads CASSPYRVSSTDTQYF. In DNA, the CDR3 is TGTGCCAGCAGCCCCTACCGGGTGTCTAGCACAGATACGCAGTATTTT.